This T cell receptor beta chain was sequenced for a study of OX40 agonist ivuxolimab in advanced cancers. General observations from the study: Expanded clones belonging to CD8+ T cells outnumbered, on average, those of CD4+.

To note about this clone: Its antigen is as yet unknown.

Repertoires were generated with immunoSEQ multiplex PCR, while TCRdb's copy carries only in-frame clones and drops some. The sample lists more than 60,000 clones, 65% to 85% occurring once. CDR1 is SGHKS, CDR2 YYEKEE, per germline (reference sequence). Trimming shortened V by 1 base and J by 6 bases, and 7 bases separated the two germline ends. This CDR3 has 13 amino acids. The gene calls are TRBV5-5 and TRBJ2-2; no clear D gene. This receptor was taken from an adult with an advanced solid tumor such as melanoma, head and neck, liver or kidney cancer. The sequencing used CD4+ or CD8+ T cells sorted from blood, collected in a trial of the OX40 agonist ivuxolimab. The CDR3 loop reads CASSLQDPGELFF. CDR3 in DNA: TGTGCCAGCAGCTTGCAGGACCCCGGGGAGCTGTTTTTT.